There are a few counts of the clone carrying this T cell receptor beta chain. The data were obtained in a study of blood T cells in healthy people across ages. CDR1 and CDR2 from the germline V gene are LGHNA and YSLEER. The CDR3 loop spans 17 amino acids. V was pared by 0 bases and J by 2 bases, with 14 bases between. Through a sample-barcoded 5' primer and a J-beta primer mix, a second PCR was run for roughly 6 to 12 cycles. From the 5' RACE reads, TCRdb called clonotypes with MiXCR, one entry per CDR3 protein. The table has approximately 800,000 distinct CDR3 sequences, 30% to 45% seen once. The sample taken for sequencing was blood. The J gene is TRBJ2-1, the V gene TRBV4-3; TRBD1 or TRBD2 may be the D gene (6 bases each). This receptor was obtained from a man aged 18 to 29 in good health. The CDR3 DNA sequence: TGCGCCAGCAGCCAAGATGGAGGGGGGTCAGCCTACAATGAGCAGTTCTTC. Encoded protein: CASSQDGGGSAYNEQFF.